The 2 T cell receptor beta chains listed next were all sequenced from one sample in a study of T cells after yellow fever vaccination. TCRdb redid the calling of the 5' RACE reads with MiXCR, one entry per CDR3 protein. The sample carries a few hundred thousand distinct CDR3 sequences, approximately 10% recorded once. Material: CD4+ T cells sorted from PBMCs, obtained 5 days after the yellow fever booster vaccination. Source of these receptors: a man aged 18 to 30 who received the YFV17D yellow fever vaccine.

This clonotype was recorded at least ten times. The rearrangement links TRBV5-1 to TRBJ2-5, with D unresolved. The germline CDR1 and CDR2 sequences are SGHRS and YFSETQ. This CDR3 has 15 residues. Trimming removed 3 bases from V and 7 bases from J, with 19 bases in between. CDR3 region: CASSSLDISGGTQYF. The DNA for the CDR3 is TGCGCCAGCAGCTCCCTAGACATCAGTGGTGGGACCCAGTACTTC.

The chain is built from TRBV4-2 and TRBJ1-2; weak D call: TRBD1 (5 bases). V shed 4 bases and J shed 7 bases, with 16 bases lying between them. Germline CDR1 is LGHNA and CDR2 is YNFKEQ. The CDR3 contains 14 residues. The CDR3 DNA reads as TGTGCCAGCAGCCCATTTGCAGGGTCGATTGGCTACACCTTC. It encodes CASSPFAGSIGYTF.